The 29 T cell receptor beta chains in this list originate from one sample, sequenced in a study of molecular identifiers for immune sequencing clone quantification. TCRdb reprocessed the PCR reads via MiXCR and lists one record per CDR3 protein. The sample lists around 460,000 distinct CDR3 sequences; 20% to 25% were seen once. Sequenced material: naive CD8+ T cells from blood, with Jurkat cell RNA spiked in. Subset meaning: FACS-sorted CD8+CD4-CCR7+CD45RA+ naive T cells. Receptors were obtained from a human donor in good health. Some libraries in this study had Jurkat cell RNA spiked in.

This clonotype was observed at least ten times. The chain uses TRBV4-1 and TRBJ2-7; TRBD1 aligns across 9 bases. V was clipped by 3 bases and J by 2 bases; unmatched bases: 5. The CDR3 has 15 amino acids. CDR1 MGHRA and CDR2 YSYEKL come from the germline V gene. CDR3 loop: CASSQEDRGTYEQYF. CDR3 nucleotides: TGCGCCAGCAGCCAGGAGGACAGGGGTACCTACGAGCAGTACTTC.

Comment on this clonotype: A clone one base away is much larger, so this may be a read error. The J gene is TRBJ2-7, the V gene TRBV13; D gene ambiguous. The V end was cut by 5 bases, the J end by 3 bases, with 17 bases between. CDR1 PRHDT and CDR2 FYEKMQ come from the germline V gene (reference sequence). The CDR3 extends over 15 amino acids. The CDR3 nucleotides read TGTGCCAGCAGCGGCCCGGACCGAGGAATCTACGAGCAGTACTTC. Amino acid sequence: CASSGPDRGIYEQYF.

Ten or more counts support this clonotype. The CDR3 coding sequence is TGCAGTGCTAGGCGGTCGGGAGTAGAGCAGTTCTTC. Its protein product is CSARRSGVEQFF. This chain connects TRBV20-1 to TRBJ2-1; a weak D match, TRBD2 (6 bases). The CDR3 is 12 amino acids. Trimming stripped 3 bases from V and 10 bases from J, with 13 bases between. In germline, CDR1 is DFQATT, CDR2 SNEGSKA (reference sequence).

This clonotype was seen only a few times. The chain recombines TRBV5-4 with TRBJ2-2; TRBD2 matches 12 bases. The CDR3 length is 16 residues. Unmatched junction bases numbered 6, after V lost 4 bases and J lost 5 bases. CDR1 and CDR2 from the germline V gene are SGHNT and YYREEE (reference sequence). Here the CDR3 reads CASSPASGGATGELFF. The CDR3 DNA sequence: TGTGCCAGCAGCCCTGCTAGCGGGGGGGCAACCGGGGAGCTGTTTTTT.

As to this clonotype: It may be a read error: a sequence one base away is much more abundant. The gene calls are TRBV20-1 and TRBJ2-7; possibly TRBD2 for D (6 bases). CDR1 and CDR2 (germline): DFQATT, SNEGSKA (reference sequence). The CDR3 contains 15 residues. The CDR3 DNA sequence: TGCGGTGCTAGACCGCGGGCGGGGTCGTCCTACGAGCAGTACTTC. Encoded protein: CGARPRAGSSYEQYF.

The DNA of the CDR3 is TGTGCCAGCAGTTTGGCCTCGGCAAACGCCTACGAGCAGTACTTC. As protein: CASSLASANAYEQYF. The genes are TRBV27 and TRBJ2-7, with D uncertain. Trimming shortened V by 3 bases and J by 2 bases, and 14 bases separated the two germline ends. The CDR3 contains 15 residues. CDR1 and CDR2 from the germline V gene are MNHEY and SMNVEV (reference sequence).

The table lists this clonotype with a few counts. The CDR3, as DNA: TGTGCCAGCAGCCAAGATCAGAGGTACGACACTGAAGCTTTCTTT. Protein sequence: CASSQDQRYDTEAFF. The rearrangement joins TRBV3-1 to TRBJ1-1; D is unresolved. V was shortened by 0 bases and J by 3 bases, with 11 bases between the two germline ends. This CDR3 region has 15 residues. In germline, CDR1 is LGHDT, CDR2 YNNKEL (reference sequence).

This clonotype was seen at least ten times. V gene TRBV14 combines with J gene TRBJ2-7; 7 nucleotides agree with TRBD2. The junction had 4 bases not matched to a gene; V was cut back by 2 bases and J by 3 bases. CDR1 is SGHDN, CDR2 FVKESK, per germline. CDR3 length: 14 amino acids. The CDR3 DNA sequence: TGTGCCAGCAGCCAAATCGGGGGGAGCTACGAGCAGTACTTC. Its translation is CASSQIGGSYEQYF.

This clonotype occurred a few times. This sequence joins TRBV28 and TRBJ1-6; D not resolved. The length of the CDR3 is 15 residues. V gave up 0 bases and J gave up 5 bases, with 8 bases separating them. CDR1 is MDHEN and CDR2 is SYDVKM in the germline V gene. CDR3 sequence reads: CASSLWGTDNSPLHF. Here the CDR3 DNA reads TGTGCCAGCAGTTTATGGGGCACCGATAATTCACCCCTCCACTTT. The full variable domain, in which reference TRBV28 and TRBJ1-6 provide the parts outside the CDR3, is DVKVTQSSRYLVKRTGEKVFLECVQDMDHENMFWYRQDPGLGLRLIYFSYDVKMKEKGDIPEGYSVSREKKERFSLILESASTNQTSMYLCASSLWGTDNSPLHFGNGTRLTVT.

This clonotype has only a few counts. The J gene is TRBJ2-3, the V gene TRBV5-1, with 11 bases aligning to TRBD2. Germline V gives CDR1 SGHRS, CDR2 YFSETQ. This CDR3 is 18 amino acids long. V was pared by 2 bases and J by 0 bases, with 8 bases of the junction left unmatched. The CDR3 DNA reads as TGCGCCAGCAGCTTCACCCTAGCGGGGGGCCCTAGCACAGATACGCAGTATTTT. Protein: CASSFTLAGGPSTDTQYF.

The chain is built from TRBV6-2 or TRBV6-3 and TRBJ2-1, with D uncertain. The CDR3 spans 14 residues. Deletions cut 4 bases from V and 4 bases from J, with 11 bases between. The germline CDR1 and CDR2 sequences are MNHEY and SVGEGT. The CDR3 DNA sequence: TGTGCCAGCAGTTCTGGGCGGCAATACAATGAGCAGTTCTTC. Translation gives CASSSGRQYNEQFF.

This clonotype was recorded at least ten times. CDR3 sequence: CASSLPGEQFF. For the CDR3, the DNA is TGCGCCAGCAGCCTGCCAGGAGAGCAGTTCTTC. The chain links TRBV5-1 to TRBJ2-1, with unresolved D. This CDR3 spans 11 amino acids. The V end lost 4 bases, the J end lost 10 bases, and 9 bases lay between the germline ends. Germline CDR1 and CDR2: SGHRS and YFSETQ.

This clonotype was seen ten or more times. The chain combines TRBV5-1 with TRBJ1-2; TRBD1 aligns across 8 bases. The CDR3 loop spans 15 amino acids. With 3 bases clipped from V and 4 bases from J, the junction kept 8 bases outside the gene matches. Per the germline V gene, CDR1 is SGHRS and CDR2 is YFSETQ. The CDR3 reads CASSWRQGRTYGYTF. The CDR3 coding sequence is TGCGCCAGCAGCTGGCGACAGGGGAGAACCTATGGCTACACCTTC.

As concerns this clonotype: A much larger clone lies one base from this, so it may be a read error. The chain recombines TRBV29-1 with TRBJ2-1; 8 nucleotides line up with TRBD2. The CDR3 contains 13 residues. Per germline, CDR1 SQVTM and CDR2 ANQGSEA. The CDR3 DNA follows: TGCACCTCTTTAGTAGCGGGGAACAATGAGCAGTTCTTC. Protein product: CTSLVAGNNEQFF.

V is TRBV7-9 and J is TRBJ2-7; D is possibly TRBD1 (6 bases). V lost 5 bases, J lost 5 bases, and 16 bases lay in between. Per the germline V gene, CDR1 is SEHNR and CDR2 is FQNEAQ (reference sequence). This CDR3 has 14 amino acids. The chain's CDR3 is CASSRTETGHEQYF. The CDR3 bases are TGTGCCAGCAGCCGGACCGAGACAGGCCACGAGCAGTACTTC.

This clonotype was seen ten or more times. The gene calls are TRBV28 and TRBJ2-3; 12 bases agree with TRBD2. V lost 8 bases to trimming and J lost 3 bases; unmatched junction nucleotides: 6. CDR3 length: 15 amino acids. CDR1 MDHEN and CDR2 SYDVKM come from the germline V gene. The CDR3 reads CASLASGRATDTQYF. CDR3 bases: TGTGCCAGCCTTGCTAGCGGGAGGGCTACAGATACGCAGTATTTT.

The gene calls are TRBV27 and TRBJ2-2, with D perhaps matching TRBD1 (6 bases). V lost 3 bases, J lost 6 bases, and 17 bases lay in between. Germline V CDR1 and CDR2: MNHEY, SMNVEV (reference sequence). This CDR3 contains 16 residues. As DNA, the CDR3 is TGTGCCAGCAGTTTTCTAGGCAGGGGCGACGCCGGGGAGCTGTTTTTT. It encodes CASSFLGRGDAGELFF.

This clonotype was counted a few times. The junction departs from the called germline gene at one end, perhaps through a read error. Written as DNA, the CDR3 is TGTGCTAGCAGCTTATGGGGGACGAGCTCTGGAAACACCATATATTTT. It specifies CASSLWGTSSGNTIYF. The rearrangement joins TRBV5-6 to TRBJ1-3; possible D gene TRBD1, 5 bases. The length of the CDR3 is 16 residues. In germline, CDR1 is SGHDT, CDR2 YYEEEE.

V usage is TRBV7-9 and J usage is TRBJ2-1; a weak D match, TRBD2 (5 bases). Germline V gene lookup returns CDR1 SEHNR and CDR2 FQNEAQ (reference sequence). This CDR3 has 14 residues. The germline V and J ends were trimmed by 5 bases and 8 bases, with 16 bases remaining between them. Here the CDR3 reads CASSNRERAHEQFF. The CDR3 region has the DNA TGTGCCAGCAGCAACCGGGAACGCGCCCATGAGCAGTTCTTC.

The J gene is TRBJ1-5, the V gene TRBV7-9; maybe TRBD1 (5 bases). The germline V and J ends were trimmed by 1 base and 5 bases, with 9 bases remaining between them. CDR1 is SEHNR, CDR2 FQNEAQ, per germline (reference sequence). There are 14 residues in the CDR3. CDR3 DNA: TGTGCCAGCAGCTTAGGACAGTTCGATCAGCCCCAGCATTTT. Protein: CASSLGQFDQPQHF. Complete variable domain (other parts from reference TRBV7-9 and TRBJ1-5): DTGVSQNPRHKITKRGQNVTFRCDPISEHNRLYWYRQTLGQGPEFLTYFQNEAQLEKSRLLSDRFSAERPKGSFSTLEIQRTEQGDSAMYLCASSLGQFDQPQHFGDGTRLSIL.

This clonotype appeared many times. This sequence joins TRBV7-2 and TRBJ2-5, with TRBD1 matching over 10 bases. From germline, CDR1 is SGHTA and CDR2 FQGNSA. This CDR3 has 16 residues. Trimming at V came to 0 bases and at J to 3 bases, leaving 4 bases not matched to a gene. The CDR3 coding sequence is TGTGCCAGCAGCTTAGCTAGAGGACAGGGGGAAGAGACCCAGTACTTC. Amino acids: CASSLARGQGEETQYF.

There are many counts of this clonotype. The V call is TRBV7-6, the J call TRBJ1-5; D is undetermined. There are 15 residues in the CDR3. CDR1 and CDR2 from the germline V gene are SGHVS and FNYEAQ. The V gene lost 5 bases and the J gene lost 0 bases, with 11 bases spanning the gap. CDR3 sequence: CASSLNPGSNQPQHF. Here the CDR3 DNA reads TGTGCCAGCAGCCTGAACCCAGGTAGCAATCAGCCCCAGCATTTT.

There are a few counts of this clonotype. The rearrangement links TRBV11-2 to TRBJ2-5, with D perhaps TRBD1 (6 bases). Germline CDR1 SGHAT, CDR2 FQNNGV. The CDR3 length is 17 residues. The ends were cut back, 9 bases at V and 1 base at J, with 24 bases in the middle. The CDR3 coding sequence is TGTGCCAGTAAAGGGGACAATCGAGGGCAGACCCAAGAGACCCAGTACTTC. Amino acids: CASKGDNRGQTQETQYF.

The chain joins TRBV3-1 to TRBJ2-2; TRBD2 aligns across 7 bases. The CDR3 runs to 17 residues. Germline V CDR1 and CDR2: LGHDT, YNNKEL (reference sequence). J lost 3 bases, V lost 0 bases, and 7 bases had no gene match. For the CDR3, the DNA is TGTGCCAGCAGCCAAGATACGGCACTAGCGCACACCGGGGAGCTGTTTTTT. Translated, it gives CASSQDTALAHTGELFF.

This clonotype has at least ten counts. The chain combines TRBV11-2 with TRBJ2-7; D might be TRBD1 (6 bases). Germline CDR1 is SGHAT and CDR2 is FQNNGV. The CDR3 consists of 14 residues. Trimming shortened V by 7 bases and J by 5 bases, and 18 bases separated the two germline ends. The chain's CDR3 is CASNSLQGRDEQYF. CDR3 coding DNA: TGTGCCAGCAACTCCCTTCAGGGGAGAGACGAGCAGTACTTC.

This clonotype was seen a few times. The chain has TRBV12-3 or TRBV12-4 and TRBJ2-5; D gene ambiguous. The V and J ends lost 8 bases and 0 bases respectively, with 16 bases between them. The CDR3 has 15 amino acids. The CDR3 is CASRSLVPHQETQYF. CDR3 bases: TGTGCCAGCCGTTCTCTAGTCCCCCACCAAGAGACCCAGTACTTC.

This clonotype was seen a few times. The CDR3 is CSARDPGQGDYGYTF. The CDR3 nucleotides are TGCAGTGCTAGAGATCCCGGACAGGGGGACTATGGCTACACCTTC. V and J are TRBV20-1 and TRBJ1-2; 10 bases are shared with TRBD1. V lost 0 bases and J lost 3; bases outside the gene matches: 4. This CDR3 region has 15 residues. Germline V gives CDR1 DFQATT, CDR2 SNEGSKA (reference sequence).

The gene calls are TRBV7-9 and TRBJ2-1; D might be TRBD1 (6 bases). In germline, CDR1 is SEHNR, CDR2 FQNEAQ (reference sequence). This CDR3 has 11 residues. The ends were cut back, 5 bases at V and 16 bases at J, with 15 bases in the middle. The CDR3 is CASSQEGDLFF. The CDR3 nucleotides read TGTGCCAGCAGCCAAGAGGGGGATCTATTCTTC.

The table lists this clonotype with a few counts. The V gene is TRBV9, the J gene TRBJ1-4; maybe TRBD1 (5 bases). The V end lost 7 bases, the J end lost 8 bases, and 21 bases lay between the germline ends. The CDR3 length is 15 residues. CDR1 and CDR2 from the germline V gene are SGDLS and YYNGEE. The CDR3 reads CASGMTATMAEKLFF. The CDR3 DNA reads as TGTGCCAGCGGCATGACAGCGACGATGGCGGAAAAACTGTTTTTT. Supplemented by reference TRBV9 and TRBJ1-4, the full variable domain reads DSGVTQTPKHLITATGQRVTLRCSPRSGDLSVYWYQQSLDQGLQFLIQYYNGEERAKGNILERFSAQQFPDLHSELNLSSLELGDSALYFCASGMTATMAEKLFFGSGTQLSVL.